This TCR beta chain stems from a study of OX40 agonist ivuxolimab in advanced cancers. Findings and caveats of the study: In general, CD8+ T cells held more expanded clones than CD4+ did, on average.

Notes on this clone: Antigen specificity is unknown.

Assay used: immunoSEQ multiplex PCR; TCRdb lists only in-frame clones, some missing. Of approximately 34,000 clones listed, roughly 88% are singletons. CDR3 size: 17 residues. From germline, CDR1 is MNHNS and CDR2 SASEGT. The V gene end was trimmed by 2 bases and the J gene end by 0 bases; junction bases not matched to a gene: 9. This TCR was sampled from an adult with an advanced solid tumor such as melanoma, head and neck, liver or kidney cancer. This material consisted of CD4+ or CD8+ T cells sorted from blood, taken in a trial of the OX40 agonist ivuxolimab. V usage is TRBV6-1 and J usage is TRBJ1-2, with 7 bases matching TRBD1. In nucleotides, the CDR3 is TGTGCCAGCAGTGAATACGACAGGGCCATTTCTAACTATGGCTACACCTTC. Translated, it gives CASSEYDRAISNYGYTF.